This T cell receptor beta chain is from a study of T cells in Graves' hyperthyroidism and ophthalmopathy. The CDR3 sequence is 18 residues long. Germline CDR1 reads MNHEY; CDR2 reads SMNVEV (reference sequence). The ends lost 1 base at V and 7 bases at J; junction bases unmatched: 8. This clonotype was recorded at least ten times. The antigen remains unidentified. Findings of the study overall: Ophthalmopathy cases were set apart from stable hyperthyroidism by a 13 V-J model.

It was RNA transcripts that yielded the amplified TCR beta CDR3 regions. Carried out on the TCR CDR3, a first-round RT-PCR used the HTBI primer set. TCRdb independently ran MiXCR on the multiplex PCR reads; one entry per CDR3 protein. The sample lists fewer than 350,000 distinct CDR3 sequences; 18% were seen once. Material for sequencing was blood. The origin of this receptor is a woman aged 50 to 60 with Graves' hyperthyroidism. The chain carries TRBV27 and TRBJ2-1, with TRBD2 identical over 15 bases. Here the CDR3 DNA reads TGTGCCAGCAGTTTATTAGCCGGACTAGCGGGAGGGCTGAATGAGCAGTTCTTC. Translation: CASSLLAGLAGGLNEQFF.